This TCR beta chain was identified during a study of identical twins. Whole-study results and caveats: Cord blood beta clonotypes that were abundant carried fewer insertions, and memory repertoires showed no such trend. Models predicted too little out-of-frame TCR alpha sharing in monozygotic twins.

Unique molecular identifiers were present on the cDNA, which also gained a universal primer site by template switching. Each CDR3 protein is one row after TCRdb ran MiXCR on the 5' RACE reads. Of 300,000 to 400,000 distinct CDR3 sequences listed, 12% are singletons. Turning to this clonotype: Its target is unknown.

V lost 6 bases, J lost 4 bases, and 10 bases stayed unmatched. The CDR3 loop spans 17 amino acids. Germline CDR1 and CDR2: MNHNS and SASEGT. In addition, the sample was reused for a study of yellow fever vaccine responses in identical twins. From that study: Reportedly, the T cell response mounted by twins to vaccine seemed partly convergent, partly personalized.

This receptor was taken from a woman between 18 and 29 years old in good health. This chain links TRBV6-1 with TRBJ2-2; 11 nucleotides match TRBD2. Sequenced: CD8+ T cells sorted from blood. CDR3 sequence (DNA): TGTGCCAGCAGCCCACCCCTAGCGGGAGGTTTCACCGGGGAGCTGTTTTTT. Translating gives CASSPPLAGGFTGELFF.